One sample yielded the 7 T cell receptor beta chains listed below, sequenced in a study of T cells in Graves' hyperthyroidism and ophthalmopathy. Template material for amplifying TCR beta CDR3 regions consisted of RNA transcripts. Researchers ran a first-round RT-PCR on the TCR CDR3 using the HTBI primer set. A single record per CDR3 protein comes from TCRdb applying MiXCR to the multiplex PCR reads. The data hold hundreds of thousands of distinct CDR3 sequences, with about 14% observed a single time. The specimen sequenced was blood. These receptor sequences come from a young woman with Graves' hyperthyroidism.

This clonotype showed up just a few times. This CDR3 is CAISESETQNTEAFF. CDR3 coding DNA: TGTGCCATCAGTGAGTCGGAAACACAGAACACTGAAGCTTTCTTT. This chain links TRBV10-3 with TRBJ1-1, with D unclear. Trimming cost V 0 bases and J 1 base, with 9 bases left between them. The CDR3 contains 15 residues. Germline-derived CDR1 and CDR2 are ENHRY and SYGVKD.

There are many counts of this clonotype. The chain couples TRBV7-2 to TRBJ1-1; TRBD1 is a possible D gene (5 bases). CDR1 and CDR2 from the germline V gene are SGHTA and FQGNSA. The CDR3 is made up of 17 amino acids. V dropped 5 bases and J dropped 0 bases, with 19 bases sitting between them. The CDR3 here is CASSPEGLPLMNTEAFF. The CDR3 DNA sequence: TGTGCCAGCAGCCCGGAGGGACTTCCCCTTATGAACACTGAAGCTTTCTTT. The entire variable domain, with the rest obtained from reference TRBV7-2 and TRBJ1-1, is as follows: GAGVSQSPSNKVTEKGKDVELRCDPISGHTALYWYRQSLGQGLEFLIYFQGNSAPDKSGLPSDRFSAERTGGSVSTLTIQRTQQEDSAVYLCASSPEGLPLMNTEAFFGQGTRLTVV.

The rearrangement uses TRBV2 and TRBJ2-7; 12 bases align to TRBD2. Germline CDR1 reads SNHLY; CDR2 reads FYNNEI. The CDR3 sequence is 17 residues long. Germline trimming cut 6 bases from V and 3 bases from J; bases unmatched to any gene: 12. The chain's CDR3 is CASRDYTMGLAGYEQYF. The DNA for the CDR3 is TGTGCCAGCAGAGACTATACTATGGGACTAGCGGGCTACGAGCAGTACTTC.

This clonotype was observed at least ten times. The chain has TRBV20-1 and TRBJ2-7; 9 bases agree with TRBD1. Germline CDR1 and CDR2: DFQATT and SNEGSKA (reference sequence). After removal of 4 bases from V and 2 bases from J, the junction contained 6 bases not matched to a gene. The CDR3 covers 14 residues. Written as DNA, the CDR3 is TGCAGTGCTACTACGGGACAGGGCACCTACGAGCAGTACTTC. It encodes CSATTGQGTYEQYF.

This chain joins TRBV7-9 and TRBJ1-2; no definite D call. Per the germline V gene, CDR1 is SEHNR and CDR2 is FQNEAQ (reference sequence). V dropped 0 bases and J dropped 4 bases, with 6 bases sitting between them. This CDR3 has 13 residues. The CDR3 here is CASSLAPSYGYTF. The CDR3 DNA is TGTGCCAGCAGCTTAGCGCCTAGCTATGGCTACACCTTC.

CDR3: CATKLQGNTEAFF. For the CDR3, the DNA is TGTGCCACCAAACTACAGGGGAACACTGAAGCTTTCTTT. This rearrangement joins TRBV24-1 to TRBJ1-1, with D possibly matching TRBD1 (6 bases). V gave up 8 bases and J gave up 1 base, with 10 bases separating them. This CDR3 spans 13 amino acids. Germline V gene sequence: CDR1 KGHDR, CDR2 SFDVKD.

This clonotype was observed a handful of times. The gene calls are TRBV7-9 and TRBJ2-1; D perhaps matches TRBD2 (5 bases). The CDR3 extends over 14 amino acids. Deletions cut 5 bases from V and 7 bases from J, with 15 bases between. CDR1 and CDR2 (germline): SEHNR, FQNEAQ (reference sequence). The DNA for the CDR3 is TGTGCCAGCAGCCCACCCGGGCCGGGGAATGAGCAGTTCTTC. The encoded protein is CASSPPGPGNEQFF.